This T cell receptor (beta chain) originates from a study of blood T cell repertoires in COVID-19. In the study overall: Spain, Italy and the United States supplied samples that represented acute and convalescent COVID-19. Nucleic acid was either cDNA or gDNA, and it came from T cells, B-cell-depleted T cells, or PBMCs.

In the original analysis: From reference gene primer amplification, estimates of nucleated cell counts were derived. Sequencing was performed with immunoSEQ multiplex PCR; in TCRdb, only in-frame clones are kept and a portion is missing. D and trimming come from the DNA, and the V and J calls and clone size come from that table. The sample includes 80,000 to 95,000 clones, 60% to 80% seen only once; the top ten take roughly 4.2%. V gave up 1 base and J gave up 9 bases, with 4 bases separating them. This CDR3 is built from 11 residues. The germline CDR1 and CDR2 sequences are LGHDT and YNNKEL (reference sequence).

Sequences were obtained from peripheral blood. The genes are TRBV3-1 (or the pseudogene TRBV3-2) and TRBJ1-5; D gene unclear. The clonotype comes from a woman between 50 and 59 years old with acute or convalescent COVID-19. The CDR3 region is CASSQGGPQHF. CDR3 DNA sequence: TGTGCCAGCAGCCAAGGCGGGCCCCAGCATTTT.